These T cell receptor beta chains were read from a single sample in a study of blood T cell repertoires in COVID-19. TCRdb's copy holds only in-frame clones and misses some; the assay was immunoSEQ multiplex PCR. The sample includes over 45,000 clones, roughly nine tenths of them seen just once. Sequencing used peripheral blood. These receptors all come from a woman aged 55 to 70 with active or convalescent COVID-19. The CDR3 runs from the conserved cysteine through the conserved F or W. Each record gives: V gene, D gene, J gene, clone size, CDR3 protein, CDR3 DNA. A D gene is named only where the DNA matches it firmly. Size is omitted from some rows. Given values are once, few, many or a class for expanded clones.

TRBV28	TRBD1	TRBJ2-7	.	CASSSPAGTGAYEQYF	TGTGCCAGCAGTTCCCCAGCCGGGACAGGGGCCTACGAGCAGTACTTC
TRBV4-2	TRBD2	TRBJ2-1	.	CASSQTSGGYNEQFF	TGTGCCAGCAGCCAGACTAGCGGGGGGTACAATGAGCAGTTCTTC
TRBV4-3	.	TRBJ2-7	.	CASSQFPDSNYEQYF	TGCGCCAGCAGCCAATTCCCGGACAGCAACTACGAGCAGTACTTC
TRBV24-1	TRBD2	TRBJ2-3	once	CATSDPLADSSTDTQYF	TGTGCCACCAGTGACCCACTAGCGGATTCTAGCACAGATACGCAGTATTTT
TRBV30	TRBD2	TRBJ2-1	.	CAWSGRLADNEQFF	TGTGCCTGGAGTGGACGACTAGCGGACAATGAGCAGTTCTTC
TRBV6-5	.	TRBJ1-3	.	CASSQDTGNTIYF	TGTGCCAGCAGTCAGGACACTGGAAACACCATATATTTT
TRBV28	.	TRBJ2-4	.	CASNTGIIAKNIQYF	TGTGCCAGCAATACAGGTATTATAGCCAAAAACATTCAGTACTTC
TRBV7-2	.	TRBJ1-6	.	CASSQPTGFNSPLHF	TGTGCCAGCAGCCAGCCTACAGGGTTTAATTCACCCCTCCACTTT
TRBV5-1	.	TRBJ1-6	once	CASSLAGREYNSPLHF	TGCGCCAGCAGCTTGGCGGGTAGAGAATACAATTCACCCCTCCACTTT
TRBV7-9	TRBD1	TRBJ1-2	.	CASSLGTGDARAYGYTF	TGTGCCAGCAGCTTAGGGACAGGGGATGCCAGAGCATATGGCTACACCTTC